These 24 T cell receptor beta chains were sequenced from one sample in a study of cytomegalovirus exposure and HLA in healthy donors. Primers: 60 Vbeta forward and 13 Jbeta reverse. Produced via immunoSEQ multiplex PCR; TCRdb's table is partial and in-frame only. The sample consists of roughly 80,000 clones, 70% to 85% of them appearing once. The sequenced material came from PBMCs. The receptors were sampled from a woman in her 50s in good health and CMV-seronegative.

The chain carries TRBV5-1 and TRBJ1-4, with D perhaps matching TRBD1 (6 bases). The CDR3 is 15 residues long. Germline CDR1 and CDR2: SGHRS and YFSETQ. The V and J ends lost 0 bases and 8 bases respectively, with 14 bases between them. CDR3 residues: CASSLAGGAHEKLFF. The CDR3 DNA is TGCGCCAGCAGCTTGGCCGGGGGGGCGCACGAAAAACTGTTTTTT.

This clone has only a few counts. The genes are TRBV7-8 and TRBJ2-6; 11 bases are a match to TRBD1. Losses at the gene ends were 4 bases for V and 2 bases for J; bases not matched to a gene: 4. The CDR3 sequence is 17 residues long. Germline V lookup: CDR1 SGHVS, CDR2 FQNEAQ. The CDR3 DNA reads TGTGCCAGCAGCTCCGGACAGGGGGCAACTGGGGCCAACGTCCTGACTTTC. Its protein product is CASSSGQGATGANVLTF.

The chain combines TRBV29-1 with TRBJ2-4, with D possibly being TRBD1 (5 bases). Germline CDR1 reads SQVTM; CDR2 reads ANQGSEA. This CDR3 has 14 amino acids. With 7 bases removed from V and 0 bases from J, the gap between germline ends came to 13 bases. CDR3 in amino acids: CSAQGTRAKNIQYF. The CDR3 bases are TGCAGCGCGCAGGGTACGAGAGCCAAAAACATTCAGTACTTC.

For the CDR3, the DNA is TGTGCCAGCAGTTTTTTGGTCCCCGGGGGGTTTGGAAACACCATATATTTT. Protein product: CASSFLVPGGFGNTIYF. The V call is TRBV7-2, the J call TRBJ1-3; D is possibly TRBD1 (5 bases). Germline CDR1 reads SGHTA; CDR2 reads FQGNSA. This CDR3 has 17 residues. V was pared by 6 bases and J by 3 bases, with 21 bases between.

This clone has only one observation. The rearrangement uses TRBV5-1 and TRBJ2-1; 8 nucleotides line up with TRBD2. With 4 bases clipped from V and 5 bases from J, the junction kept 5 bases outside the gene matches. CDR3 length equals 14 residues. Per germline, CDR1 SGHRS and CDR2 YFSETQ. The CDR3 is CASSPQTSDNEQFF. The CDR3, as DNA: TGCGCCAGCAGCCCCCAGACTAGCGACAATGAGCAGTTCTTC.

The V call is TRBV9, the J call TRBJ1-1; the match to TRBD1 covers 10 bases. With 4 bases clipped from V and 6 bases from J, the junction kept 3 bases outside the gene matches. The CDR3 is 13 residues long. The germline CDR1 and CDR2 sequences are SGDLS and YYNGEE. This CDR3 reads CASSNGQGAEAFF. CDR3 nucleotide sequence: TGTGCCAGCAGCAACGGACAGGGGGCTGAAGCTTTCTTT.

This clone has a handful of counts. V is TRBV7-6 and J is TRBJ1-1; TRBD1 is a possible D gene (6 bases). Trimming cost V 1 base and J 5 bases, with 11 bases left between them. Looked up from germline, CDR1 is SGHVS and CDR2 is FNYEAQ. CDR3 size: 14 residues. CDR3 amino acids: CASSLGGPGTEAFF. The CDR3 DNA is TGTGCCAGCAGCTTAGGGGGGCCGGGGACTGAAGCTTTCTTT.

This sequence joins TRBV7-2 and TRBJ1-2, with 7 nucleotides matching TRBD1. The CDR3 has 13 residues. The V and J ends lost 8 bases and 6 bases, in that order; junction bases with no gene match: 9. Germline CDR1 SGHTA, CDR2 FQGNSA. As DNA, the CDR3 is TGTGCCAGCCGACCGGCAGGGGGGAATGGCTACACCTTC. Its translation is CASRPAGGNGYTF.

The rearrangement uses TRBV7-3 and TRBJ2-1; D might be TRBD1 (5 bases). CDR1 is SGHTA and CDR2 is FQGTGA in the germline V gene. Deletions cut 5 bases from V and 8 bases from J, with 19 bases between. The CDR3 has 15 residues. The CDR3: CASSPQASSQHEQFF. For the CDR3, the DNA is TGTGCCAGCAGCCCACAGGCATCTTCCCAGCATGAGCAGTTCTTC.

The rearrangement joins TRBV7-3 to TRBJ2-5; tentative D call: TRBD2 (5 bases). This CDR3 is 14 amino acids long. V lost 1 base and J 5 bases, leaving 11 bases between the germline ends. The germline V gene has CDR1 SGHTA and CDR2 FQGTGA. As DNA, the CDR3 is TGTGCCAGCAGCTTAATGGGAGCCGAGGAGACCCAGTACTTC. It translates to CASSLMGAEETQYF.

This clone appeared once. The chain employs TRBV28 and TRBJ2-7; D perhaps matches TRBD2 (5 bases). Germline V gene lookup returns CDR1 MDHEN and CDR2 SYDVKM. V lost 2 bases and J lost 2, with 19 bases in between. The CDR3 spans 17 residues. Written as DNA, the CDR3 is TGTGCCAGCAGTTTAAATTATCGGGGTTCCGACCCCTACGAGCAGTACTTC. The encoded protein is CASSLNYRGSDPYEQYF.

V is TRBV19 and J is TRBJ2-7; D perhaps matches TRBD1 (6 bases). This CDR3 is built from 15 residues. Trimming stripped 6 bases from V and 0 bases from J, with 15 bases between. Germline lookup yields CDR1 LNHDA and CDR2 SQIVND (reference sequence). The CDR3 loop reads CASSLSTGYSYEQYF. DNA of the CDR3: TGTGCCAGTAGCCTGTCGACAGGATACTCCTACGAGCAGTACTTC.

This clone is a singleton in its sample. The chain links TRBV11-2 to TRBJ1-1; tentatively, D is TRBD1 (6 bases). CDR1 and CDR2 from the germline V gene are SGHAT and FQNNGV. The CDR3 runs to 17 residues. Between the trimmed V and J ends, which lost 1 base and 1 base, there was a span of 16 bases. The CDR3 reads CASSLAVNREQNTEAFF. CDR3 DNA sequence: TGTGCCAGCAGCTTAGCCGTAAACAGGGAGCAGAACACTGAAGCTTTCTTT.

The V gene is TRBV29-1, the J gene TRBJ2-7, with 11 bases matching TRBD2. This CDR3 spans 17 amino acids. V lost 4 bases and J lost 3; bases outside the gene matches: 14. Germline V gives CDR1 SQVTM, CDR2 ANQGSEA. CDR3 in DNA: TGCAGCGTTGCTTTTAGAATAGCGGGAGGGCCAGGCTACGAGCAGTACTTC. Translated, it gives CSVAFRIAGGPGYEQYF.

V is TRBV20-1 and J is TRBJ2-7; possible D gene TRBD2, 5 bases. CDR1 is DFQATT and CDR2 is SNEGSKA in the germline V gene (reference sequence). The CDR3 length is 11 residues. Trimming stripped 6 bases from V and 3 bases from J, with 9 bases between. The CDR3: CSAKLVYEQYF. CDR3 in DNA: TGCAGTGCCAAACTAGTCTACGAGCAGTACTTC.

The chain is built from TRBV19 and TRBJ2-1; perhaps TRBD2 as D (6 bases). Germline CDR1 is LNHDA and CDR2 is SQIVND (reference sequence). The ends were cut back, 3 bases at V and 7 bases at J, with 10 bases in the middle. The CDR3 spans 13 residues. The CDR3 DNA is TGTGCCAGTAGTATTTGGGGGAGGAATGAGCAGTTCTTC. Protein product: CASSIWGRNEQFF.

V and J are TRBV4-2 and TRBJ2-1, with 8 bases identical to TRBD2. CDR3 length equals 13 residues. Trimming took 3 bases from V and 10 from J; bases not matched to a gene: 5. Per germline, CDR1 LGHNA and CDR2 YNFKEQ. The CDR3 region is CASSHGGGPEQFF. The CDR3 DNA follows: TGTGCCAGCAGCCACGGGGGGGGCCCGGAGCAGTTCTTC.

This chain connects TRBV7-2 to TRBJ2-1; TRBD2 matches 12 bases. With V trimmed by 0 bases and J by 9 bases, 9 bases remained unmatched. The germline V gene encodes CDR1 SGHTA and CDR2 FQGNSA. The CDR3 has 17 amino acids. In DNA, the CDR3 is TGTGCCAGCAGCTTAGCGATGACTAGCGGGAGTAAGAGTGAGCAGTTCTTC. It encodes CASSLAMTSGSKSEQFF.

The chain joins TRBV15 to TRBJ1-5; maybe TRBD1 (5 bases). This CDR3 is built from 18 residues. The germline CDR1 and CDR2 sequences are LNHNV and YYDKDF (reference sequence). Between the trimmed V and J ends, which lost 2 bases and 0 bases, there was a span of 17 bases. CDR3 bases: TGTGCCACCAGCAGAAACCCAGGACATATGGATAGCAATCAGCCCCAGCATTTT. Its translation: CATSRNPGHMDSNQPQHF.

V is TRBV5-1 and J is TRBJ2-3, with 8 bases lining up with TRBD2. The CDR3 length is 14 residues. V shed 2 bases, J shed 2 bases, and the junction held 1 base outside the gene matches. From germline, CDR1 is SGHRS and CDR2 YFSETQ. The CDR3 loop reads CASSFSGDTDTQYF. The CDR3 nucleotides are TGCGCCAGCAGCTTTAGCGGGGACACAGATACGCAGTATTTT.

The V gene is TRBV2, the J gene TRBJ1-2; D remains unclear. The ends were cut back, 6 bases at V and 7 bases at J, with 15 bases in the middle. Germline V gene data show CDR1 as SNHLY and CDR2 as FYNNEI. The CDR3 contains 13 residues. The CDR3 bases are TGTGCCAGCAGAACGGGAGGAGGTGGTGGCTACACCTTC. Translation gives CASRTGGGGGYTF.

The CDR3 sequence: CASSLRGIQETQYF. The CDR3 DNA is TGTGCCAGCAGCCTGCGGGGAATCCAAGAGACCCAGTACTTC. The chain recombines TRBV7-2 with TRBJ2-5; D is possibly TRBD2 (6 bases). V dropped 5 bases and J dropped 1 base, with 11 bases sitting between them. This CDR3 spans 14 amino acids. The germline V gene encodes CDR1 SGHTA and CDR2 FQGNSA.

The rearrangement joins TRBV10-1 to TRBJ2-6; 8 bases align to TRBD1. This CDR3 has 18 residues. Germline V gives CDR1 WNHNN, CDR2 SYGVQD (reference sequence). V lost 8 bases to trimming and J lost 4 bases; unmatched junction nucleotides: 16. DNA of the CDR3: TGCGCCAGCCTCCAACGGTCAGGGGGCCTTGCCGGGGCCAACGTCCTGACTTTC. As protein: CASLQRSGGLAGANVLTF.

This clone has only a few counts. The chain links TRBV4-2 to TRBJ2-2; unclear D gene. Trimming took off 0 bases at V and 4 bases at J, with 9 bases between the two ends. This CDR3 is built from 15 residues. Germline lookup yields CDR1 LGHNA and CDR2 YNFKEQ. CDR3 loop: CASSQDLRSTGELFF. As DNA, the CDR3 is TGTGCCAGCAGCCAAGATCTCCGGAGCACCGGGGAGCTGTTTTTT.